This T cell receptor beta chain comes out of a study of siplizumab effects on memory and regulatory T cells. The length of the CDR3 is 12 residues. Per germline, CDR1 MNHNY and CDR2 SVGAGI (reference sequence). V was shortened by 6 bases and J by 4 bases, with 8 bases between the two germline ends. Sequenced by immunoSEQ multiplex PCR; TCRdb stores in-frame clones only, minus some. The sample carries more than 45,000 clones, about 97% recorded once. V and J are TRBV6-6 and TRBJ2-3; unclear D gene. Sequences were obtained from naive CD4+ T cells sorted from blood. The receptor's source is a human donor in good health. CDR3 amino acids: CASRIASDTQYF. CDR3 nucleotide sequence: TGTGCCAGCAGGATAGCATCAGATACGCAGTATTTT.